What follows are 24 T cell receptor beta chains derived from one specimen sequenced in a study of human T cells and chemical hapten exposure. As for time point: patch test 1, 2 weeks after DPC sensitization. Indicated treatment: therapeutic diphenylcyclopropenone sensitization with weekly scalp DPC. Each CDR3 protein gets one entry after TCRdb re-called the RACE reads with MiXCR. This table has some 200,000 distinct CDR3 sequences, about 22% appearing once. The specimen was whole blood, collected in connection with sensitization to the hapten diphenylcyclopropenone (DPC). The receptors stem from a woman aged 45-60 years with alopecia areata. Some clones in this sample may be carry-over from other donors' samples.

This clonotype appeared a few times. The V gene is TRBV10-1, the J gene TRBJ2-3, with TRBD2 identical over 9 bases. This CDR3 is 15 amino acids long. Germline V CDR1 and CDR2: WNHNN, SYGVQD (reference sequence). V lost 8 bases, J lost 3 bases, and 9 bases stayed unmatched. The CDR3 region has the DNA TGCGCCAGCGGAGGGTTAGCGGGAGCGACAGATACGCAGTATTTT. Its translation is CASGGLAGATDTQYF.

The chain is built from TRBV29-1 and TRBJ1-1, with D perhaps TRBD1 (6 bases). The CDR3 contains 13 residues. The V end lost 5 bases, the J end lost 5 bases, and 15 bases lay between the germline ends. Germline loops: CDR1 SQVTM, CDR2 ANQGSEA. CDR3 amino acids: CSVLPAGETEAFF. The CDR3 nucleotides are TGCAGCGTTCTCCCGGCAGGGGAGACTGAAGCTTTCTTT. Supplemented by reference TRBV29-1 and TRBJ1-1, the full variable domain reads SAVISQKPSRDICQRGTSLTIQCQVDSQVTMMFWYRQQPGQSLTLIATANQGSEATYESGFVIDKFPISRPNLTFSTLTVSNMSPEDSSIYLCSVLPAGETEAFFGQGTRLTVV.

This clonotype was detected many times. The chain combines TRBV2 with TRBJ2-1; D possibly corresponds to TRBD1 (5 bases). Deletions cut 6 bases from V and 9 bases from J, with 15 bases between. Germline CDR1 and CDR2: SNHLY and FYNNEI. This CDR3 is 13 amino acids long. The CDR3 region has the DNA TGTGCCAGCAGGACAGCCTTAATCGGTGAGCAGTTCTTC. Encoded protein: CASRTALIGEQFF. Full variable domain (missing parts from reference TRBV2 and TRBJ2-1): EPEVTQTPSHQVTQMGQEVILRCVPISNHLYFYWYRQILGQKVEFLVSFYNNEISEKSEIFDDQFSVERPDGSNFTLKIRSTKLEDSAMYFCASRTALIGEQFFGPGTRLTVL.

This chain links TRBV11-2 with TRBJ2-2; 8 bases match TRBD1. The germline gives CDR1 SGHAT, CDR2 FQNNGV. The V and J ends lost 1 base and 4 bases, in that order; junction bases with no gene match: 2. This CDR3 region has 15 residues. The CDR3 reads CASSLGGTGTGELFF. CDR3 DNA sequence: TGTGCCAGCAGCTTAGGAGGGACAGGCACCGGGGAGCTGTTTTTT.

This clonotype has only one observation. J is TRBJ2-7 and V is TRBV25-1; 9 positions agree with TRBD1. This CDR3 comprises 17 residues. CDR1 is MGHDK, CDR2 SYGVNS, per germline. After removal of 1 base from V and 4 bases from J, the junction contained 11 bases not matched to a gene. The CDR3 loop is CASSEFLGQGREYEQYF. The CDR3 bases are TGTGCCAGCAGTGAATTTCTGGGACAGGGCAGGGAGTACGAGCAGTACTTC.

This clonotype was counted only a few times. The CDR3 DNA reads as TGTGCCAGCAGTTACTCGGAGGGCCGGACAGATACGCAGTATTTT. This encodes CASSYSEGRTDTQYF. V usage is TRBV6-5 and J usage is TRBJ2-3; D is possibly TRBD2 (6 bases). Germline V gene lookup returns CDR1 MNHEY and CDR2 SVGAGI. Between the trimmed V and J ends, which lost 0 bases and 3 bases, there was a span of 10 bases. There are 15 residues in the CDR3.

J is TRBJ1-4 and V is TRBV2; TRBD1 matches at 10 bases. CDR3 length equals 15 residues. Germline loops: CDR1 SNHLY, CDR2 FYNNEI. Germline trimming cut 5 bases from V and 7 bases from J; bases unmatched to any gene: 7. CDR3 in amino acids: CASSPGQGGIEKLFF. CDR3 bases: TGTGCCAGCAGTCCAGGACAGGGGGGTATTGAAAAACTGTTTTTT.

This chain connects TRBV5-1 to TRBJ1-6; 7 bases are a match to TRBD1. Germline CDR1 SGHRS, CDR2 YFSETQ. Trimming at V came to 5 bases and at J to 10 bases, leaving 12 bases not matched to a gene. The CDR3 has 15 residues. CDR3 sequence (DNA): TGCGCCAGCAGTTATGAAAGACAGGGTCTCTCACCCCTCCACTTT. Its translation is CASSYERQGLSPLHF.

This clonotype showed up just a few times. This CDR3 reads CASSIRTGSTDTQYF. In DNA form, the CDR3 reads TGTGCCAGCAGTATCCGGACAGGCTCCACAGATACGCAGTATTTT. This chain uses TRBV2 with TRBJ2-3, with 7 bases matching TRBD1. The ends lost 5 bases at V and 2 bases at J; junction bases unmatched: 7. The CDR3 extends over 15 amino acids. Germline CDR1 reads SNHLY; CDR2 reads FYNNEI.

There are many counts of this clonotype. V usage is TRBV9 and J usage is TRBJ2-1; unclear D gene. CDR3 length: 12 residues. V lost 4 bases to trimming and J lost 6 bases, with 8 bases between them. The germline V gene encodes CDR1 SGDLS and CDR2 YYNGEE. The CDR3 region is CASSLDSNEQFF. CDR3 nucleotides: TGTGCCAGCAGCCTAGACTCCAATGAGCAGTTCTTC.

This clonotype has only a few counts. The rearrangement links TRBV2 to TRBJ1-4; D gene uncertain. V was pared by 2 bases and J by 6 bases, with 7 bases between. Per germline, CDR1 SNHLY and CDR2 FYNNEI. The CDR3 length is 13 residues. CDR3 bases: TGTGCCAGCAGTGAACAGATGGATGAAAAACTGTTTTTT. Translating gives CASSEQMDEKLFF.

In its sample, this clonotype was seen a few times. The V call is TRBV7-8, the J call TRBJ2-5; D may match TRBD1 or TRBD2 (5 bases each). Deletions cut 5 bases from V and 1 base from J, with 11 bases between. The CDR3 is 14 amino acids. The V gene's germline CDR1 is SGHVS and CDR2 FQNEAQ. CDR3 region: CASSRDPRQETQYF. The DNA for the CDR3 is TGTGCCAGCAGCCGGGACCCCCGCCAAGAGACCCAGTACTTC.

The chain joins TRBV27 to TRBJ2-1, with D possibly TRBD2 on 6 matching bases. This CDR3 has 14 residues. Trimming left V 3 bases short and J 9 bases short, with 15 bases between. Germline V gene data show CDR1 as MNHEY and CDR2 as SMNVEV (reference sequence). This CDR3 is CASSFLRGSGEQFF. CDR3 nucleotides: TGTGCCAGCAGTTTCCTCCGGGGGAGTGGTGAGCAGTTCTTC.

This chain connects TRBV9 to TRBJ2-7; 9 bases fit TRBD2. The V gene's germline CDR1 is SGDLS and CDR2 YYNGEE. The J segment lost 1 base and the V segment lost 3 bases, leaving 2 bases of the junction unmatched. The CDR3 spans 14 residues. The CDR3 is CASSGLAESYEQYF. The CDR3 bases are TGTGCCAGCAGCGGACTAGCGGAATCCTACGAGCAGTACTTC.

This clonotype was counted a few times. The rearrangement joins TRBV12-3 or TRBV12-4 to TRBJ1-1, with 8 bases fitting TRBD1. V gave up 5 bases and J gave up 2 bases; unmatched junction bases: 7. The CDR3 runs 15 residues. The CDR3 region has the DNA TGTGCCAGCAGTCGTCCGACAGGGGCTAACACTGAAGCTTTCTTT. Translating gives CASSRPTGANTEAFF.

V usage is TRBV20-1 and J usage is TRBJ2-1; 8 nucleotides match TRBD2. Germline V lookup: CDR1 DFQATT, CDR2 SNEGSKA (reference sequence). The CDR3 has 16 residues. The V gene end was trimmed by 6 bases and the J gene end by 4 bases; junction bases not matched to a gene: 14. This CDR3 is CSAQSARGGRYNEQFF. DNA for the CDR3: TGCAGTGCCCAATCGGCCAGGGGCGGGAGGTACAATGAGCAGTTCTTC.

This clonotype was picked up many times. V usage is TRBV28 and J usage is TRBJ1-1; D is undetermined. Germline V gene data show CDR1 as MDHEN and CDR2 as SYDVKM. With 5 bases removed from V and 1 base from J, the gap between germline ends came to 11 bases. The CDR3 has 14 amino acids. CDR3: CASSLSSGNTEAFF. CDR3 DNA: TGTGCCAGCAGTCTAAGCTCAGGGAACACTGAAGCTTTCTTT.

This clonotype appeared a few times. The chain has TRBV10-2 and TRBJ2-1; the D gene is possibly TRBD2 (6 bases). The germline CDR1 and CDR2 sequences are WSHSY and SAAADI. V lost 10 bases and J lost 0, with 16 bases in between. This CDR3 region has 15 residues. The CDR3 loop reads CATVRGGNSYNEQFF. CDR3 DNA: TGCGCCACCGTCCGGGGCGGGAACTCCTACAATGAGCAGTTCTTC.

This clonotype was seen a few times. The V call is TRBV27, the J call TRBJ1-5; TRBD1 matches at 9 bases. The ends lost 4 bases at V and 8 bases at J; junction bases unmatched: 6. CDR1 and CDR2 from the germline V gene are MNHEY and SMNVEV (reference sequence). The CDR3 runs 14 residues. CDR3 nucleotide sequence: TGTGCCAGCAGTTCCACAGGGGGCGTTAAGCCCCAGCATTTT. This encodes CASSSTGGVKPQHF.

This clonotype occurred a few times. The V gene is TRBV5-1, the J gene TRBJ2-1, with no clear D. Germline CDR1 SGHRS, CDR2 YFSETQ. There are 14 residues in the CDR3. V lost 0 bases and J 8 bases, leaving 12 bases between the germline ends. The CDR3 sequence is CASSLGTARDEQFF. DNA for the CDR3: TGCGCCAGCAGCTTGGGGACCGCGCGCGATGAGCAGTTCTTC.

The chain employs TRBV27 and TRBJ2-3, with 8 bases lining up with TRBD2. The trim removed 4 bases at V and 3 bases at J, leaving 9 bases unmatched. Germline assignment: CDR1 MNHEY and CDR2 SMNVEV (reference sequence). The CDR3 has 16 residues. CDR3 sequence reads: CASSSGWSGRTDTQYF. DNA for the CDR3: TGTGCCAGCAGTTCCGGGTGGAGCGGGAGAACAGATACGCAGTATTTT.

In this sample, this clonotype turned up a few times. The V and J genes are TRBV25-1 and TRBJ2-3, with D possibly TRBD1 on 5 matching bases. CDR1 and CDR2 from the germline V gene are MGHDK and SYGVNS. This CDR3 comprises 11 residues. This CDR3 is CVTGRGNTQYF. CDR3 DNA sequence: TGTGTCACGGGTAGGGGTAATACGCAGTATTTT.

J is TRBJ1-4 and V is TRBV19, with D possibly TRBD1 on 5 matching bases. The CDR3 consists of 13 residues. The germline V gene encodes CDR1 LNHDA and CDR2 SQIVND (reference sequence). Trimming cost V 6 bases and J 4 bases, with 9 bases left between them. CDR3 loop: CASSQGFNEKLFF. The CDR3 coding sequence is TGTGCCAGTAGCCAGGGCTTTAATGAAAAACTGTTTTTT.

The genes are TRBV3-1 and TRBJ2-5; no reliable D call. The CDR3 has 13 amino acids. Trimming cost V 2 bases and J 2 bases, with 6 bases left between them. Per germline, CDR1 LGHDT and CDR2 YNNKEL (reference sequence). As DNA, the CDR3 is TGTGCCAGCAGCCAACACAGTCAAGAGACCCAGTACTTC. Translated: CASSQHSQETQYF.